These 12 T cell receptor beta chains originate from one sample sequenced in a study of T cell repertoires in cytomegalovirus infection. TCRdb reanalysed the reads using MiXCR and keeps one entry per CDR3 protein. The data contain around 290,000 distinct CDR3 sequences, about a quarter of them singletons. Input material: PBMCs. These receptors were collected from a human donor in good health (CMV status not recorded). Some clones in this sample may be carry-over from other donors' samples.

This clonotype was seen repeatedly, ten times or more. The chain carries TRBV6-1 and TRBJ2-7; maybe TRBD1 (6 bases). The V end lost 5 bases, the J end lost 0 bases, and 20 bases lay between the germline ends. This CDR3 has 17 residues. Germline loops: CDR1 MNHNS, CDR2 SASEGT. For the CDR3, the DNA is TGTGCCAGCAGTACACACCCCTGGGACACCCTCTCCTACGAGCAGTACTTC. Translated: CASSTHPWDTLSYEQYF.

This clonotype appeared many times. J is TRBJ2-5 and V is TRBV6-5; 8 bases agree with TRBD2. The length of the CDR3 is 15 residues. Trimming cost V 1 base and J 5 bases; bases outside gene matches: 6. CDR1 and CDR2 from the germline V gene are MNHEY and SVGAGI. The CDR3 DNA sequence: TGTGCCAGCAGTTACTGGAGTAGCGGGATGGAGACCCAGTACTTC. It is translated as CASSYWSSGMETQYF.

Here the CDR3 reads CASRSSGAYNEQFF. Here the CDR3 DNA reads TGTGCCAGTAGGTCTAGCGGGGCTTACAATGAGCAGTTCTTC. V is TRBV19 and J is TRBJ2-1; 9 positions match TRBD2. J gave up 4 bases and V 6 bases, and 4 bases lay outside the gene matches. The germline V gene has CDR1 LNHDA and CDR2 SQIVND (reference sequence). The CDR3 length is 14 residues.

The chain links TRBV12-3 or TRBV12-4 to TRBJ2-2, with unresolved D. V lost 6 bases, J lost 14 bases, and 19 bases lay in between. This CDR3 is built from 13 residues. The CDR3 DNA reads as TGTGCCAGCAGCACCTTCCCCACGCCGCCTCTGTTTTTT. Its translation: CASSTFPTPPLFF.

Regarding this clonotype: One end of the junction does not line up with germline, which may come from a read error. This rearrangement joins TRBV28 to TRBJ2-2, with D perhaps matching TRBD1 (6 bases). In germline, CDR1 is MDHEN, CDR2 SYDVKM. The CDR3 spans 15 residues. The CDR3 region has the DNA TGTGCCAGCAGTTTGCGAGGCCCCCTTCGAGGGGGGCTGTTTTTT. This sequence encodes CASSLRGPLRGGLFF.

The genes are TRBV12-3 or TRBV12-4 and TRBJ1-1, with D possibly matching TRBD1 (5 bases). The CDR3 is made up of 16 amino acids. The germline V and J ends were trimmed by 6 bases and 1 base, with 18 bases remaining between them. The DNA for the CDR3 is TGTGCCAGCAGGAGTCGATTAAGGGGTCCGAACACTGAAGCTTTCTTT. Its translation: CASRSRLRGPNTEAFF.

This clonotype was counted between two and nine times. V and J are TRBV19 and TRBJ2-1; 9 bases fit TRBD1. V lost 5 bases and J lost 7; bases outside the gene matches: 9. Germline V lookup: CDR1 LNHDA, CDR2 SQIVND (reference sequence). The CDR3 is 15 amino acids. The CDR3 loop reads CASSLPGQGLNEQFF. CDR3 bases: TGTGCCAGTAGTTTACCGGGACAGGGTTTAAATGAGCAGTTCTTC.

This clonotype showed up just a few times. The V gene is TRBV20-1, the J gene TRBJ1-2; TRBD1 might be the D (6 bases). Trimming left V 5 bases short and J 4 bases short, with 14 bases between. Per the germline V gene, CDR1 is DFQATT and CDR2 is SNEGSKA (reference sequence). The CDR3 runs 13 residues. CDR3 in DNA: TGCAGTGCTCTCCTTGACAGGTCCTATGGCTACACCTTC. Its translation is CSALLDRSYGYTF.

V is TRBV6-8 and J is TRBJ1-5; D gene unclear. V lost 7 bases and J 6 bases, leaving 7 bases between the germline ends. The CDR3 covers 11 residues. The germline CDR1 and CDR2 sequences are MNHGY and SAAAGT. DNA for the CDR3: TGTGCCAGCACGGACGGTCAGCCCCAGCATTTT. Its translation: CASTDGQPQHF.

The genes are TRBV11-2 and TRBJ2-3, with D possibly being TRBD1 (5 bases). Germline V gene lookup returns CDR1 SGHAT and CDR2 FQNNGV. The CDR3 runs to 14 residues. Trimming took 2 bases from V and 8 from J, leaving 14 bases between them. Here the CDR3 DNA reads TGTGCCAGCAGCTTACCCCCCCAGGGTGCTACGCAGTATTTT. It encodes CASSLPPQGATQYF. The whole variable domain, filled in from reference TRBV11-2 and TRBJ2-3, reads EAGVAQSPRYKIIEKRQSVAFWCNPISGHATLYWYQQILGQGPKLLIQFQNNGVVDDSQLPKDRFSAERLKGVDSTLKIQPAKLEDSAVYLCASSLPPQGATQYFGPGTRLTVL.

The table lists this clonotype with many counts. This chain connects TRBV28 to TRBJ1-2, with D perhaps TRBD1 (5 bases). Trimming stripped 6 bases from V and 4 bases from J, with 9 bases between. Germline V gives CDR1 MDHEN, CDR2 SYDVKM. The CDR3 covers 12 residues. The CDR3 loop reads CASSLRGYGYTF. CDR3 nucleotides: TGTGCCAGCAGCTTGAGGGGCTATGGCTACACCTTC.

This clonotype was counted at least ten times. The chain employs TRBV7-2 and TRBJ2-7; 8 nucleotides agree with TRBD2. With V trimmed by 2 bases and J by 0 bases, 6 bases remained unmatched. Germline CDR1 SGHTA, CDR2 FQGNSA. This CDR3 contains 16 residues. CDR3 region: CASSLYSGKSSYEQYF. The CDR3, as DNA: TGTGCCAGCAGCTTATATAGCGGGAAGAGCTCCTACGAGCAGTACTTC.